This T cell receptor beta chain was obtained from a study of blood T cell repertoires in COVID-19. Looking at the study overall: Specimens from acute and convalescent COVID-19 originated in the United States, Italy and Spain. T cells, B-cell-depleted T cells, or PBMCs supplied cDNA or gDNA.

Authors' processing steps: Quantification of nucleated cells was approximated via reference gene primer amplification. Profiling relied on immunoSEQ multiplex PCR, and the TCRdb table lists in-frame clones only, not all of them. V, J and clone size were drawn from that table, and D and trimming were deduced from the DNA. The table shows about 200,000 clones, with approximately 90% occurring only once. Trimming took off 7 bases at V and 1 base at J, with 16 bases between the two ends. This CDR3 spans 15 amino acids. The V gene's germline CDR1 is LNHDA and CDR2 SQIVND (reference sequence). The source is a man between 35 and 55 years old with active or convalescent COVID-19. The chain recombines TRBV19 with TRBJ2-5; a possible D gene is TRBD2 (6 bases). The sample was peripheral blood. The CDR3 loop is CASTTHASAQETQYF. In DNA form, the CDR3 reads TGTGCCAGTACTACCCACGCTAGCGCCCAAGAGACCCAGTACTTC.